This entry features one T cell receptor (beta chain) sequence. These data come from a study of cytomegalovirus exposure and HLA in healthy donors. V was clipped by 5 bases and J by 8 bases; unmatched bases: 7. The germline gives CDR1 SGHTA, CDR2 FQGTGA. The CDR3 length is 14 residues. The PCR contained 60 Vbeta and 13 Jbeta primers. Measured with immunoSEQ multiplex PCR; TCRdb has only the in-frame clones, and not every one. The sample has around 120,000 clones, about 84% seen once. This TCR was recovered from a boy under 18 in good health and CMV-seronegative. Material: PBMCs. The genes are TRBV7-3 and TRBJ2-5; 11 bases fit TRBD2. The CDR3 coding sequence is TGTGCCAGCAGCATAGCGGGAGGGTTGGCCACCCAGTACTTC. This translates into CASSIAGGLATQYF.